The source of this TCR beta chain is a study of patients and donors after allogeneic stem cell transplantation. The CDR3 totals 14 residues. The V end lost 3 bases, the J end lost 2 bases, and 8 bases lay between the germline ends. TCRdb itself ran the RT-PCR reads through MiXCR, one entry per CDR3 protein. The repertoire holds roughly 40,000 distinct CDR3 sequences, with more than 30% as singletons. V is TRBV12-3 or TRBV12-4 and J is TRBJ2-4; D gene ambiguous. This clonotype originated in a human donor who was either an allogeneic HSCT recipient or a stem cell or donor lymphocyte infusion donor (not recorded which). It is not recorded whose cells these are; they may come from a transplant donor. Sequenced input: blood, either unsorted or a sorted T cell fraction (not recorded which). The CDR3 DNA follows: TGTGCCAGCAGTTTTATAGGGTCCAAAAACATTCAGTACTTC. Protein: CASSFIGSKNIQYF.